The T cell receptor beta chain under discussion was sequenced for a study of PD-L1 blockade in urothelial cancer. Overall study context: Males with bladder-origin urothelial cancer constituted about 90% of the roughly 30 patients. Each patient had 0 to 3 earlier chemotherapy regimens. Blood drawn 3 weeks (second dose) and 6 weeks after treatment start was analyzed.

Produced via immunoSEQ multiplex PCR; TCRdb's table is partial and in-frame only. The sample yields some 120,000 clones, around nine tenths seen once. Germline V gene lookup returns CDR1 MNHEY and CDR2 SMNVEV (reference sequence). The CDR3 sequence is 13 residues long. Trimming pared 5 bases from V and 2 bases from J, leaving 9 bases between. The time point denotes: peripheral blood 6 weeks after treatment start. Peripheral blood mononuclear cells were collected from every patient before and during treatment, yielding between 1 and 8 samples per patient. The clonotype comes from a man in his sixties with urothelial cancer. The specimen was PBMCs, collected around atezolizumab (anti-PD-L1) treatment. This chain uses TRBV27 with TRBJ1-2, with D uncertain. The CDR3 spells CASSHTVNYGYTF. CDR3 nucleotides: TGTGCCAGCAGTCACACAGTGAACTATGGCTACACCTTC.